The clone carrying this T cell receptor (beta chain) was recorded at least ten times. This sample stems from a study of identical twins. A universal primer site was created by template switching, with the cDNA bearing unique molecular identifiers. One entry per CDR3 protein results from TCRdb running MiXCR on the 5' RACE reads. The sample lists about 700,000 distinct CDR3 sequences, 8.5% to 9% occurring once. Each donor was a healthy Caucasian. The CDR3 totals 16 residues. V was clipped by 6 bases and J by 3 bases; unmatched bases: 8. CDR1 MNHEY and CDR2 SVGEGT come from the germline V gene. The same sample was also used in a study of yellow fever vaccine responses in identical twins. That paper notes: Twins' vaccine T cell responses reportedly seemed partly convergent and partly personalized.

The sample taken for sequencing was PBMCs. This clonotype was obtained from a young woman in good health. The gene calls are TRBV6-2 or TRBV6-3 and TRBJ2-1; 10 nucleotides line up with TRBD2. This CDR3 is CASRGPTSGVYNEQFF. CDR3 DNA: TGTGCCAGCAGGGGGCCAACTAGCGGGGTCTACAATGAGCAGTTCTTC.